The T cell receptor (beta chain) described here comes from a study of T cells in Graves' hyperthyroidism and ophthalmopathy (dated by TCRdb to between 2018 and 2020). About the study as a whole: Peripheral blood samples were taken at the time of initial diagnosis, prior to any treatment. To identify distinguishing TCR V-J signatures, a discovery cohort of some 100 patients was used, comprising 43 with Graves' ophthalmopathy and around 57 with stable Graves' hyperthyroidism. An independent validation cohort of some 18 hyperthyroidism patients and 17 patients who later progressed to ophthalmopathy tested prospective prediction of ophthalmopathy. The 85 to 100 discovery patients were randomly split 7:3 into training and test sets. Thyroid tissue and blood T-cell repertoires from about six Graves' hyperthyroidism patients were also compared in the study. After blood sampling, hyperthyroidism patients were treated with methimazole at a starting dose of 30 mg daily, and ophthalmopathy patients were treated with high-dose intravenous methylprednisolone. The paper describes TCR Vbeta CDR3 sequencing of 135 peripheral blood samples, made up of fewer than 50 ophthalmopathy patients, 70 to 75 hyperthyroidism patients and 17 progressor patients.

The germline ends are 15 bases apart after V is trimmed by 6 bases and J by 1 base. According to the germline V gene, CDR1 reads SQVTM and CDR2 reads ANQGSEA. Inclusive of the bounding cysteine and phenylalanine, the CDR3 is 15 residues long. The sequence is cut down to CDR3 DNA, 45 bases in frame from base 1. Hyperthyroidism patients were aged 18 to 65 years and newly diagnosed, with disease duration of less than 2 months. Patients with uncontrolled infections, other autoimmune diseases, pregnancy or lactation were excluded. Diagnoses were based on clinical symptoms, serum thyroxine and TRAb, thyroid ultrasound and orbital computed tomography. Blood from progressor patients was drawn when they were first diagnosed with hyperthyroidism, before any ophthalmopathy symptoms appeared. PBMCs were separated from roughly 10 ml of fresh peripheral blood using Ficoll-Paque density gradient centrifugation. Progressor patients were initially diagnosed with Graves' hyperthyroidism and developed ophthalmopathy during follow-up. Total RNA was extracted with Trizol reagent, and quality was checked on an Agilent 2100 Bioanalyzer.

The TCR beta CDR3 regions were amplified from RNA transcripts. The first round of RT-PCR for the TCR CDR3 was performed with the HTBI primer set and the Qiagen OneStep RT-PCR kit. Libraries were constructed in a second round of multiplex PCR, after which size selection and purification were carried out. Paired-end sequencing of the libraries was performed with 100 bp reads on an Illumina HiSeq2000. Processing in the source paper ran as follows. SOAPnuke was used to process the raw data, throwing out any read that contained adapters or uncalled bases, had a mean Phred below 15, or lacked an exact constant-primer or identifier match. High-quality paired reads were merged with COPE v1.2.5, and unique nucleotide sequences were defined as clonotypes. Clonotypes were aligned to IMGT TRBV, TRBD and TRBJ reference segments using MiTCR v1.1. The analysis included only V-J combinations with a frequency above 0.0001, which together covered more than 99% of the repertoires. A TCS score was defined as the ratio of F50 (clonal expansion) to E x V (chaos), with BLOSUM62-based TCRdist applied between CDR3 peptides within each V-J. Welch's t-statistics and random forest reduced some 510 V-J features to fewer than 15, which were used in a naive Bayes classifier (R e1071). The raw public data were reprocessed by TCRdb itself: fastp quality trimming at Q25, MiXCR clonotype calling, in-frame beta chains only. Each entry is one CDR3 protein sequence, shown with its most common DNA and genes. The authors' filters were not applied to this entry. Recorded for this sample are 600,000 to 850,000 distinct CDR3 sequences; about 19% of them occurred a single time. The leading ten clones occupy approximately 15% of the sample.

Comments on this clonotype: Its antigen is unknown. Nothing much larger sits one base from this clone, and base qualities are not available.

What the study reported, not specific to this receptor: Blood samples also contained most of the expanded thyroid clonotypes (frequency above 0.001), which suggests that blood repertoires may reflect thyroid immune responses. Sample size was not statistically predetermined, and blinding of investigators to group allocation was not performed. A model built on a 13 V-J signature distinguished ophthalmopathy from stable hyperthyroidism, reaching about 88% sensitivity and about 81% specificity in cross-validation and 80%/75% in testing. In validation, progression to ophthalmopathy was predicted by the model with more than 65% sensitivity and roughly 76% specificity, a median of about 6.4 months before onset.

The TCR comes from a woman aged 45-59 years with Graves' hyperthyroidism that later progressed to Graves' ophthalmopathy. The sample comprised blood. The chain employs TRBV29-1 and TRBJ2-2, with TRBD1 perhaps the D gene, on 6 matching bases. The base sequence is TGCAGCGTCGTACTTCGGGACAAGAACACCGGGGAGCTGTTTTTT. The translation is CSVVLRDKNTGELFF.